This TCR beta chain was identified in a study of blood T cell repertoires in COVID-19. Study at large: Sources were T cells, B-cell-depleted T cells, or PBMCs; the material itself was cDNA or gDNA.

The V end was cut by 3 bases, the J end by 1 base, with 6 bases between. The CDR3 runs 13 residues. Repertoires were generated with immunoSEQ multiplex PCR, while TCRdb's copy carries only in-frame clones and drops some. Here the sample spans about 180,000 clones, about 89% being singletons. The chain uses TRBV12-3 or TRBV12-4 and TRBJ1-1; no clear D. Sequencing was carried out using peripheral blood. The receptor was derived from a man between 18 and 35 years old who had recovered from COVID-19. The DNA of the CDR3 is TGTGCCAGCAGTTTTAGTTCGAACACTGAAGCTTTCTTT. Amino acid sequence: CASSFSSNTEAFF.